The clone carrying this TCR beta chain showed up many times. Antigen: not known. Germline V gene data show CDR1 as SEHNR and CDR2 as FQNEAQ (reference sequence). The CDR3 contains 18 residues. V lost 3 bases and J 8 bases, leaving 26 bases between the germline ends. Template material for amplifying TCR beta CDR3 regions consisted of RNA transcripts. When the TCR CDR3 underwent first-round RT-PCR, the HTBI primer set was used. One entry per CDR3 protein, called by TCRdb with MiXCR from the multiplex PCR reads. The sample records about 290,000 distinct CDR3 sequences, 13% being singletons. The sample comes from a study of T cells in Graves' hyperthyroidism and ophthalmopathy. Whole-study findings and limits: Blood samples included most of the expanded thyroid clonotypes exceeding 0.001.

The sequence came from a woman aged 25 to 45 with Graves' hyperthyroidism that later progressed to Graves' ophthalmopathy. What was sequenced was blood. The chain couples TRBV7-9 to TRBJ2-4; D gene uncertain. This chain's CDR3 is CASSLDPARSYTVDIQYF. In DNA, the CDR3 is TGTGCCAGCAGCTTGGACCCGGCCAGGAGCTATACCGTGGACATTCAGTACTTC.